This T cell receptor beta chain was identified during a study of blood T cell repertoires in COVID-19. Study context: From the United States, Italy and Spain came samples of acute and convalescent COVID-19. Nucleic acid was either cDNA or gDNA, and it came from T cells, B-cell-depleted T cells, or PBMCs.

Authors' methods: Scientists estimated how many nucleated cells there were by amplifying reference gene primers. Measured with immunoSEQ multiplex PCR; TCRdb has only the in-frame clones, and not every one. V, J and clone size were drawn from that table, and D and trimming were deduced from the DNA. Of 15,000 to 20,000 clones in the sample, more than 65% are singletons; the top ten hold approximately 15%. Between the trimmed V and J ends, which lost 4 bases and 3 bases, there was a span of 15 bases. The CDR3 is made up of 15 amino acids. Germline CDR1 LGHDT, CDR2 YNNKEL (reference sequence). One Seattle source followed patients from active infection through their disease course.

The clonotype originates from a man in his 70s with COVID-19, enrolled during active disease. The rearrangement joins TRBV3-1 (or the pseudogene TRBV3-2) to TRBJ1-1; no definite D call. Specimen: peripheral blood. As DNA, the CDR3 is TGTGCCAGCAGCCCAGTCTACGGTGGGCACACTGAAGCTTTCTTT. It codes for CASSPVYGGHTEAFF.